Listed below are T cell receptor beta chains from one sample, sequenced in a study of control samples from healthy donors and cancer patients. Generated by immunoSEQ multiplex PCR, the TCRdb table keeps only in-frame clones and is missing some. The sample has roughly 150,000 clones; roughly 93% are singletons. The sample was blood. All receptors derive from a man younger than 30 in good health. Each CDR3 is given with its conserved first and last residue. A D gene is named only where the DNA matches it firmly. Clone sizes are given selectively: once, few, many, or a class where the clone is expanded.

-	TRBJ1-4	-	TRBV7-2	CASSLGPSGVNEKLFF	TGTGCCAGCAGCTTAGGCCCGTCGGGGGTTAATGAAAAACTGTTTTTT
-	TRBJ2-7	TRBD2	TRBV20-1	CSASDSGSYEQYF	TGCAGTGCTAGTGATAGCGGGAGCTACGAGCAGTACTTC
-	TRBJ1-2	-	TRBV7-9	CASSLTGLTNYGYTF	TGTGCCAGCAGCTTAACAGGGCTTACTAACTATGGCTACACCTTC
-	TRBJ1-5	-	TRBV12-3/TRBV12-4	CASSALRNQPQHF	TGTGCCAGCTCCGCCCTCCGGAACCAGCCCCAGCATTTT
-	TRBJ1-6	TRBD1	TRBV28	CASSFILLDRGSIWHF	TGTGCCAGCAGTTTCATTTTGCTGGACAGGGGGAGTATTTGGCACTTT
-	TRBJ1-3	TRBD1	TRBV25-1	CASSGYDRGRGNTIYF	TGTGCCAGCAGTGGATACGACAGGGGGAGAGGAAACACCATATATTTT
-	TRBJ2-5	-	TRBV29-1	CSVGGIGQETQYF	TGCAGCGTTGGCGGCATTGGGCAAGAGACCCAGTACTTC
-	TRBJ1-2	TRBD1	TRBV7-2	CASSPTGAKAGYTF	TGTGCCAGCAGCCCAACAGGGGCGAAGGCTGGCTACACCTTC
-	TRBJ2-5	TRBD1	TRBV14	CASSQAGQGWETQYF	TGTGCCAGCAGCCAAGCCGGACAGGGTTGGGAGACCCAGTACTTC
-	TRBJ2-1	-	TRBV15	CATSSESRRRGEQFF	TGTGCCACCAGCTCAGAGTCCAGACGGCGTGGTGAGCAGTTCTTC
few	TRBJ2-5	-	TRBV18	CASSPTAETQYF	TGTGCCAGCTCGCCGACCGCCGAGACCCAGTACTTC
-	TRBJ1-2	TRBD1	TRBV5-1	CASSRDTGAYGYTF	TGCGCCAGCAGCCGAGACACAGGGGCCTATGGCTACACCTTC
-	TRBJ2-3	-	TRBV6-5	CASSSRDVGRDTQYF	TGTGCCAGCAGCTCCCGGGACGTAGGCCGCGATACGCAGTATTTT
-	TRBJ1-5	-	TRBV15	CATGSGGRRGNQPQHF	TGTGCCACCGGGAGCGGGGGGCGCCGAGGCAATCAGCCCCAGCATTTT
-	TRBJ2-1	-	TRBV5-6	CASSWESEQFF	TGTGCCAGCAGCTGGGAATCTGAGCAGTTCTTC
-	TRBJ1-4	-	TRBV10-1	CASSEIGLGQGRDEKLFF	TGCGCCAGCAGTGAGATCGGGTTGGGCCAGGGGAGAGATGAAAAACTGTTTTTT
-	TRBJ2-7	-	TRBV9	CASSPIARGPLGEQYF	TGTGCCAGCAGCCCGATCGCGCGGGGGCCCCTGGGGGAGCAGTACTTC
once	TRBJ1-6	TRBD1	TRBV19	CASSVRDSANSPLHF	TGTGCCAGTAGTGTCCGGGACAGTGCTAATTCACCCCTCCACTTT
-	TRBJ2-7	TRBD2	TRBV14	CASSPGLAISYEQYF	TGTGCCAGCAGCCCGGGACTAGCGATCTCCTACGAGCAGTACTTC
once	TRBJ2-2	TRBD2	TRBV7-8	CAHTRAGGPTGELFF	TGTGCCCACACCCGGGCGGGGGGACCCACCGGGGAGCTGTTTTTT
-	TRBJ1-6	-	TRBV25-1	CASSESRSPLHF	TGTGCCAGCAGTGAATCTCGGTCACCCCTCCACTTT
-	TRBJ1-4	-	TRBV12-5	CASGTQDTGIEKLFF	TGTGCTAGTGGCACACAGGATACGGGGATTGAAAAACTGTTTTTT
-	TRBJ2-3	-	TRBV4-3	CASSQPVGGGPTDTQYF	TGCGCCAGCAGCCAACCCGTGGGGGGCGGCCCGACAGATACGCAGTATTTT
-	TRBJ1-4	TRBD1	TRBV25-1	CASSDALGTGREKLFF	TGTGCCAGCAGTGATGCTCTGGGGACAGGGAGGGAAAAACTGTTTTTT
-	TRBJ1-4	-	TRBV2	CASTDPNEKLFF	TGTGCCAGCACGGACCCGAATGAAAAACTGTTTTTT
-	TRBJ2-3	-	TRBV4-1	CASSHLPGKKQYF	TGCGCCAGCAGCCACTTGCCAGGGAAAAAGCAGTATTTT
-	TRBJ1-2	TRBD1	TRBV7-3	CASSPTAAGTGGYTF	TGTGCCAGCAGCCCGACCGCTGCCGGGACAGGTGGCTACACCTTC
-	TRBJ2-7	-	TRBV7-9	CASSPDHYEQYF	TGTGCCAGCAGCCCAGATCACTACGAGCAGTACTTC
-	TRBJ1-2	-	TRBV12-3/TRBV12-4	CASSSLQGYTF	TGTGCCAGCAGTTCCCTCCAAGGCTACACCTTC
-	TRBJ1-6	-	TRBV24-1	CATRERRIKVSNRSSYNSPLHF	TGTGCCACCAGGGAGAGGAGGATAAAGGTTTCGAACCGGAGCTCCTATAATTCACCCCTCCACTTT
-	TRBJ2-7	-	TRBV9	CASSVDMAGLYEQYF	TGTGCCAGCAGCGTAGACATGGCGGGGCTCTACGAGCAGTACTTC
-	TRBJ2-1	TRBD2	TRBV7-3	CASSLNGGDSYNEQFF	TGTGCCAGCAGCTTAAATGGGGGGGACTCCTACAATGAGCAGTTCTTC
-	TRBJ1-2	TRBD1	TRBV7-2	CASSSRPSTGTYGYTF	TGTGCCAGCAGCTCCCGACCCTCGACAGGGACCTATGGCTACACCTTC